These 26 T cell receptor beta chains were sequenced from one sample in a study of somatic mutations in cytotoxic T cells in rheumatoid arthritis. Clones were sequenced by immunoSEQ multiplex PCR, and TCRdb holds only the in-frame ones, with some missing. The sample lists about 11,000 clones; around 80% were seen once. Sequenced input: CD8+ T cells sorted from blood. These receptors were taken from a woman aged 60-75 years with rheumatoid arthritis.

This clone was seen only once. The gene calls are TRBV7-6 and TRBJ2-3; 9 bases are a match to TRBD1. Germline V gene data show CDR1 as SGHVS and CDR2 as FNYEAQ. The CDR3 covers 18 residues. V shed 4 bases, J shed 3 bases, and the junction held 14 bases outside the gene matches. As DNA, the CDR3 is TGTGCCAGCAGCTGGGGACAGGGTGGCACGCGGCTGACAGATACGCAGTATTTT. It translates to CASSWGQGGTRLTDTQYF.

The gene calls are TRBV18 and TRBJ2-1; TRBD2 is a possible D gene (5 bases). Trimming removed 6 bases at V and 6 bases at J, with 18 bases between. The CDR3 length is 15 residues. The V gene's germline CDR1 is KGHSH and CDR2 LQKENI. Written as DNA, the CDR3 is TGTGCCAGCTCGTCCGTCCGGGGTCCCGCCAATGAGCAGTTCTTC. Its protein is CASSSVRGPANEQFF.

The chain couples TRBV5-4 to TRBJ2-7; the D gene is possibly TRBD1 (5 bases). The CDR3 is 14 amino acids. The V end was cut by 0 bases, the J end by 0 bases, with 7 bases between. The V gene's germline CDR1 is SGHNT and CDR2 YYREEE (reference sequence). The CDR3 region is CASSLVDTSYEQYF. CDR3 DNA: TGTGCCAGCAGCTTGGTGGACACCTCCTACGAGCAGTACTTC.

V usage is TRBV7-8 and J usage is TRBJ1-2; 8 bases fit TRBD1. V shed 3 bases and J 2 bases; nucleotides not matched to a gene: 5. The CDR3 length is 15 residues. Germline CDR1 SGHVS, CDR2 FQNEAQ. CDR3 nucleotide sequence: TGTGCCAGCAGCTTCTCCAGGACAGGGAACTATGGCTACACCTTC. This encodes CASSFSRTGNYGYTF.

The chain combines TRBV28 with TRBJ2-1, with 9 nucleotides matching TRBD2. The CDR3 is made up of 15 amino acids. CDR1 is MDHEN, CDR2 SYDVKM, per germline. The ends lost 7 bases at V and 4 bases at J; junction bases unmatched: 8. CDR3 protein: CASTPGTSRYNEQFF. In DNA, the CDR3 is TGTGCCAGCACTCCCGGGACTAGCCGATACAATGAGCAGTTCTTC. The whole variable domain, remainder taken from reference TRBV28 and TRBJ2-1, is DVKVTQSSRYLVKRTGEKVFLECVQDMDHENMFWYRQDPGLGLRLIYFSYDVKMKEKGDIPEGYSVSREKKERFSLILESASTNQTSMYLCASTPGTSRYNEQFFGPGTRLTVL.

The chain uses TRBV11-2 and TRBJ2-2; D not resolved. The CDR3 totals 19 residues. V lost 0 bases, J lost 5 bases, and 22 bases lay in between. The germline gives CDR1 SGHAT, CDR2 FQNNGV. CDR3 nucleotide sequence: TGTGCCAGCAGCTTAGAAACAGAAGGCTACTCACCCGCGACCGGGGAGCTGTTTTTT. Residues: CASSLETEGYSPATGELFF.

This chain connects TRBV6-5 to TRBJ2-2, with D possibly matching TRBD2 (6 bases). In germline, CDR1 is MNHEY, CDR2 SVGAGI. The CDR3 totals 14 residues. Deletions cut 7 bases from V and 1 base from J, with 10 bases between. CDR3 sequence (DNA): TGTGCCAGCATCGGGACTTTGAACACCGGGGAGCTGTTTTTT. Translating it yields CASIGTLNTGELFF.

This chain connects TRBV15 to TRBJ2-3; TRBD2 matches 10 bases. The junction had 9 bases not matched to a gene; V was cut back by 9 bases and J by 6 bases. The CDR3 is 14 amino acids. CDR1 LNHNV and CDR2 YYDKDF come from the germline V gene (reference sequence). Here the CDR3 reads CATGASGRPDTQYF. As DNA, the CDR3 is TGTGCCACGGGGGCTAGCGGGAGACCGGATACGCAGTATTTT.

The chain carries TRBV7-8 and TRBJ1-1; TRBD1 aligns across 7 bases. V dropped 5 bases and J dropped 8; count of bases not matched to a gene: 2. The CDR3 consists of 11 residues. CDR1 SGHVS and CDR2 FQNEAQ come from the germline V gene. The CDR3 sequence: CASSPDREAFF. CDR3 sequence (DNA): TGTGCCAGCAGCCCGGACAGGGAAGCTTTCTTT. Supplemented by reference TRBV7-8 and TRBJ1-1, the full variable domain reads GAGVSQSPRYKVAKRGQDVALRCDPISGHVSLFWYQQALGQGPEFLTYFQNEAQLDKSGLPSDRFFAERPEGSVSTLKIQRTQQEDSAVYLCASSPDREAFFGQGTRLTVV.

There are a few counts of this clone. This chain links TRBV4-2 with TRBJ2-7; 14 nucleotides align to TRBD2. Per the germline V gene, CDR1 is LGHNA and CDR2 is YNFKEQ. This CDR3 has 14 amino acids. V lost 4 bases, J lost 5 bases, and 1 base stayed unmatched. CDR3 loop: CASSRGLAGDEQYF. CDR3 DNA sequence: TGTGCCAGCAGCCGGGGACTAGCGGGAGACGAGCAGTACTTC.

The V gene is TRBV7-9, the J gene TRBJ2-7; 8 nucleotides align to TRBD2. Germline trimming cut 5 bases from V and 0 bases from J; bases unmatched to any gene: 3. CDR1 is SEHNR, CDR2 FQNEAQ, per germline (reference sequence). The CDR3 spans 14 residues. DNA of the CDR3: TGTGCCAGCAGCCCCCGGGAGGGCTCCTACGAGCAGTACTTC. Translated, it gives CASSPREGSYEQYF.

This chain connects TRBV7-2 to TRBJ1-3; D call uncertain. Per the germline V gene, CDR1 is SGHTA and CDR2 is FQGNSA. Trimming left V 6 bases short and J 0 bases short, with 12 bases between. The CDR3 runs 15 residues. CDR3 in DNA: TGTGCCAGCAGTCGTAGTATAGCCTCTGGAAACACCATATATTTT. This gives the protein CASSRSIASGNTIYF.

This clone occurred once. This chain uses TRBV5-5 with TRBJ2-1; TRBD2 matches 11 bases. The trim removed 2 bases at V and 9 bases at J, leaving 7 bases unmatched. CDR1 is SGHKS and CDR2 is YYEKEE in the germline V gene (reference sequence). There are 15 residues in the CDR3. This CDR3 is CASSFTSGSWLEQFF. Written as DNA, the CDR3 is TGTGCCAGCAGCTTTACTAGCGGGAGTTGGCTTGAGCAGTTCTTC.

This clone has a handful of counts. The chain is built from TRBV9 and TRBJ2-7, with 7 bases matching TRBD2. The CDR3 covers 14 residues. V was pared by 0 bases and J by 2 bases, with 2 bases of the junction left unmatched. Germline lookup yields CDR1 SGDLS and CDR2 YYNGEE. CDR3: CASSVGSGTYEQYF. CDR3 DNA sequence: TGTGCCAGCAGCGTAGGGAGCGGGACCTACGAGCAGTACTTC.

A note on this clone: At one end the junction does not follow the germline gene, possibly because of a read error. The genes are TRBV7-9 and TRBJ1-1; possible D gene TRBD1, 5 bases. The CDR3 extends over 13 amino acids. Per the germline V gene, CDR1 is SEHNR and CDR2 is FQNEAQ (reference sequence). The CDR3 here is CASSFQGNTEAFF. CDR3 bases: TGTGCCAGTAGCTTTCAGGGGAACACTGAAGCTTTCTTT.

This chain links TRBV7-8 with TRBJ2-7, with 10 positions matching TRBD2. With V trimmed by 6 bases and J by 4 bases, 6 bases remained unmatched. Looked up from germline, CDR1 is SGHVS and CDR2 is FQNEAQ. The CDR3 is made up of 14 amino acids. CDR3 protein: CASSLAGEDYEQYF. The DNA of the CDR3 is TGTGCCAGCAGTCTAGCGGGAGAAGATTACGAGCAGTACTTC.

This clone was counted a single time. The junction shows a germline mismatch at one end, possibly a read error. V usage is TRBV15 and J usage is TRBJ2-3; no clear D gene. The CDR3 has 14 residues. CDR1 is LNHNV and CDR2 is YYDKDF in the germline V gene (reference sequence). This chain's CDR3 is CATSTRSAGDTQYF. The CDR3 coding sequence is TGTGCCACGAGCACTCGCAGTGCTGGAGATACGCAGTATTTT.

CDR3 DNA sequence: TGTGCCAGGACGGAGGGAAGCTCCTACAATGAGCAGTTCTTC. Translation gives CARTEGSSYNEQFF. The chain couples TRBV6-1 to TRBJ2-1, with D perhaps TRBD2 (6 bases). In germline, CDR1 is MNHNS, CDR2 SASEGT. Trimming stripped 9 bases from V and 0 bases from J, with 12 bases between. The CDR3 runs 14 residues.

Only one count was recorded for this clone. The same CDR3 arises from other DNA sequences in this sample as well. The chain is built from TRBV27 and TRBJ2-1, with D hard to call. CDR3 length: 20 amino acids. V shed 3 bases and J shed 0 bases, with 24 bases lying between them. Germline CDR1 and CDR2: MNHEY and SMNVEV (reference sequence). CDR3 region: CASSFLDPPRRRSSYNEQFF. CDR3 bases: TGTGCCAGCAGTTTCCTCGATCCTCCCCGGCGGCGAAGCTCCTACAATGAGCAGTTCTTC.

V gene TRBV7-9 combines with J gene TRBJ2-1; 8 bases fit TRBD2. Losses at the gene ends were 1 base for V and 4 bases for J; bases not matched to a gene: 3. Germline assignment: CDR1 SEHNR and CDR2 FQNEAQ (reference sequence). The CDR3 is 15 amino acids. CDR3 sequence reads: CASSLDGGVYNEQFF. CDR3 in DNA: TGTGCCAGCAGCTTAGACGGGGGGGTTTACAATGAGCAGTTCTTC.

V and J are TRBV7-9 and TRBJ2-7; 9 bases match TRBD1. The CDR3 is made up of 16 amino acids. V lost 4 bases to trimming and J lost 1 base; unmatched junction nucleotides: 8. CDR1 is SEHNR, CDR2 FQNEAQ, per germline (reference sequence). The CDR3 loop is CASSSPSGTGSYEQYF. CDR3 nucleotides: TGTGCCAGCAGCTCCCCCTCCGGGACAGGGTCCTACGAGCAGTACTTC.

The gene calls are TRBV21-1 and TRBJ2-1; TRBD2 reflects the table's D call only, with no check against the DNA. TRBV21-1 is annotated as a pseudogene. This CDR3 contains 16 residues. The CDR3 coding sequence is TGTGCCAGCAGTACTCTGGGGACTAGCGGAGACAATGAGCAGTTCTTC. Translation gives CASSTLGTSGDNEQFF.

The chain couples TRBV25-1 to TRBJ2-2; D might be TRBD1 (7 bases). The germline V and J ends were trimmed by 6 bases and 6 bases, with 23 bases remaining between them. Germline values: CDR1 MGHDK, CDR2 SYGVNS. The CDR3 sequence is 17 residues long. CDR3 coding DNA: TGTGCCAGCAGCTACAGGGGAGGAGGTTTGAGTCCCGGGGAGCTGTTTTTT. Encoded protein: CASSYRGGGLSPGELFF.

CDR3 in DNA: TGCGCCAGCAGCCCTCAACCAGGACAGGGCGATGAGCAGTTCTTC. It specifies CASSPQPGQGDEQFF. This chain links TRBV4-1 with TRBJ2-1; 8 bases map to TRBD1. The CDR3 loop spans 15 amino acids. Germline V gene data show CDR1 as MGHRA and CDR2 as YSYEKL. With 4 bases clipped from V and 8 bases from J, the junction kept 10 bases outside the gene matches.

This clone was seen only once. The rearrangement joins TRBV4-3 to TRBJ2-1; 7 bases line up with TRBD1. Germline assignment: CDR1 LGHNA and CDR2 YSLEER. The trim removed 0 bases at V and 1 base at J, leaving 3 bases unmatched. The CDR3 spans 16 residues. CDR3 sequence: CASSQEWDSSYNEQFF. The CDR3 DNA sequence: TGCGCCAGCAGCCAAGAATGGGACAGTTCCTACAATGAGCAGTTCTTC.

J is TRBJ2-5 and V is TRBV19; 7 bases map to TRBD1. Near its end, the DNA agrees better with TRBJ2-7, so the J call may be wrong. The CDR3 length is 13 residues. Looked up from germline, CDR1 is LNHDA and CDR2 is SQIVND (reference sequence). The CDR3: CASSTRQGHEQYF. The CDR3 DNA reads as TGTGCCAGTAGTACCCGACAGGGCCACGAGCAGTACTTC.